A single sample is the source of the 22 T cell receptor beta chains below, sequenced in a study of T and B cells in COVID-19 patients (dated by TCRdb to 2018 to 2021). Genomic DNA extracted from blood, in amounts of roughly 220-550 ng, served as the starting material for amplifying TRB repertoires. TCRdb records Illumina MiSeq as the sequencer. Multiplex PCR with BIOMED2 TRB-A/B primer pools was used to amplify TRB rearrangements. The public reads were reprocessed in TCRdb via fastp at Q25 and MiXCR, keeping in-frame beta chains. Rows matching on CDR3 protein sequence are summarized as one entry with the most common DNA and genes. Counted in this sample were over 15,000 distinct CDR3 sequences; 36% of them appeared once. In total, the top ten clones hold about 15% of the sample. The sample comprised blood. The receptors originated from a human donor with active COVID-19.

The J gene is TRBJ2-6, the V gene TRBV6-5; D is undetermined. CDR1 and CDR2 from the germline V gene are MNHEY and SVGAGI. Trimming shortened V by 7 bases and J by 0 bases, and 10 bases separated the two germline ends. The length of the CDR3 is 15 residues. The CDR3 region is CASTRLGSGANVLTF. CDR3 nucleotides: TGTGCCAGCACCCGGTTGGGCTCTGGGGCCAACGTCCTGACTTTC.

The V gene is TRBV5-6, the J gene TRBJ2-7; D perhaps matches TRBD2 (7 bases). V dropped 2 bases and J dropped 6 bases, with 21 bases sitting between them. Germline-derived CDR1 and CDR2 are SGHDT and YYEEEE. CDR3 size: 16 residues. The CDR3 loop reads CASSLGGGLGLGEQYV. CDR3 coding DNA: TGTGCCAGCAGCTTAGGGGGGGGCTTAGGCCTCGGCGAGCAGTACGTC.

The gene calls are TRBV6-4 and TRBJ2-2; 10 positions agree with TRBD1. The CDR3 extends over 16 amino acids. Germline CDR1 is MRHNA and CDR2 is SNTAGT. With 6 bases clipped from V and 2 bases from J, the junction kept 6 bases outside the gene matches. CDR3 loop: CASSPGTGVNTGELFF. The CDR3 DNA reads as TGTGCCAGCAGCCCCGGGACAGGGGTAAACACCGGGGAGCTGTTTTTT.

This clonotype has a handful of counts. The genes are TRBV6-1 and TRBJ2-5, with a weak D call TRBD2 (5 bases). V shed 7 bases and J shed 2 bases, with 14 bases lying between them. This CDR3 contains 14 residues. The germline gives CDR1 MNHNS, CDR2 SASEGT. The CDR3 is CASNKLLGQETQYF. Written as DNA, the CDR3 is TGTGCCAGCAATAAATTACTAGGACAAGAGACCCAGTACTTC.

The J gene is TRBJ1-6, the V gene TRBV29-1; 7 bases fit TRBD1. The CDR3 sequence is 13 residues long. Trimming cost V 4 bases and J 10 bases; bases outside gene matches: 7. Germline V gene sequence: CDR1 SQVTM, CDR2 ANQGSEA. This chain's CDR3 is CSVAGTVGSPLHF. The CDR3 DNA reads as TGCAGCGTTGCCGGGACAGTGGGATCACCCCTCCACTTT. Together with reference TRBV29-1 and TRBJ1-6, the CDR3 gives the full variable domain: SAVISQKPSRDICQRGTSLTIQCQVDSQVTMMFWYRQQPGQSLTLIATANQGSEATYESGFVIDKFPISRPNLTFSTLTVSNMSPEDSSIYLCSVAGTVGSPLHFGNGTRLTVT.

The genes are TRBV19 and TRBJ2-4; TRBD1 matches at 8 bases. V was pared by 5 bases and J by 5 bases, with 8 bases of the junction left unmatched. Germline V gene sequence: CDR1 LNHDA, CDR2 SQIVND (reference sequence). The CDR3 consists of 15 residues. The CDR3 here is CASSLQGQVQNIQYF. As DNA, the CDR3 is TGTGCCAGTAGTCTTCAGGGACAGGTGCAAAACATTCAGTACTTC.

This clonotype has more than one count but fewer than ten. The chain uses TRBV7-6 and TRBJ2-1; D is undetermined. CDR1 and CDR2 (germline): SGHVS, FNYEAQ. There are 13 residues in the CDR3. The ends were cut back, 0 bases at V and 6 bases at J, with 6 bases in the middle. CDR3 DNA sequence: TGTGCCAGCAGCTTAGCGCACGGCAATGAGCAGTTCTTC. Translating gives CASSLAHGNEQFF.

V is TRBV13 and J is TRBJ1-5; D call uncertain. Germline CDR1 PRHDT, CDR2 FYEKMQ (reference sequence). V was clipped by 5 bases and J by 4 bases, with 12 bases between them. This CDR3 spans 14 amino acids. The CDR3 reads CASSPTLGNQPQHF. The CDR3 coding sequence is TGTGCCAGCAGCCCTACTTTGGGGAATCAGCCCCAGCATTTT. The variable domain in full, completed from reference TRBV13 and TRBJ1-5, reads AAGVIQSPRHLIKEKRETATLKCYPIPRHDTVYWYQQGPGQDPQFLISFYEKMQSDKGSIPDRFSAQQFSDYHSELNMSSLELGDSALYFCASSPTLGNQPQHFGDGTRLSIL.

V usage is TRBV5-5 and J usage is TRBJ2-1, with D tentatively TRBD2 (6 bases). This CDR3 spans 16 amino acids. V lost 2 bases, J lost 2 bases, and 14 bases lay in between. Germline V gives CDR1 SGHKS, CDR2 YYEKEE (reference sequence). CDR3 amino acids: CASSFREVTPYNEQFF. CDR3 sequence (DNA): TGTGCCAGCAGCTTCAGGGAGGTCACTCCCTACAATGAGCAGTTCTTC.

This clonotype appeared a few times. The chain's CDR3 is CASSRAQGMGQETQYF. Here the CDR3 DNA reads TGTGCCAGCAGCCGAGCGCAGGGGATGGGGCAAGAGACCCAGTACTTC. This chain connects TRBV12-3 or TRBV12-4 to TRBJ2-5, with D possibly being TRBD1 (6 bases). CDR3 length: 16 amino acids. The V end lost 6 bases, the J end lost 2 bases, and 19 bases lay between the germline ends.

The V gene is TRBV6-5, the J gene TRBJ1-5; D gene uncertain. Between the trimmed V and J ends, which lost 6 bases and 7 bases, there was a span of 10 bases. Germline CDR1 is MNHEY and CDR2 is SVGAGI. This CDR3 spans 12 amino acids. The CDR3 nucleotides are TGTGCCAGCAGAGCTGGGATGCAGCCCCAGCATTTT. Translated, it gives CASRAGMQPQHF.

The chain uses TRBV6-5 and TRBJ2-5; the D gene is possibly TRBD2 (5 bases). This CDR3 contains 16 residues. Germline V gives CDR1 MNHEY, CDR2 SVGAGI. V was shortened by 5 bases and J by 1 base, with 17 bases between the two germline ends. CDR3 protein: CASSRLGVRVQETQYF. CDR3 nucleotide sequence: TGTGCCAGCAGTCGCCTCGGGGTGAGGGTCCAAGAGACCCAGTACTTC.

This clonotype came up a few times. The genes are TRBV7-6 and TRBJ2-2, with 7 bases identical to TRBD1. CDR1 SGHVS and CDR2 FNYEAQ come from the germline V gene. J was trimmed by 7 bases and V by 4 bases; bases with no gene match: 9. This CDR3 region has 15 residues. The CDR3 region is CASSSKTGFSGELFF. The CDR3 bases are TGTGCCAGCAGCTCTAAGACAGGGTTTAGCGGGGAGCTGTTTTTT.

V and J are TRBV6-5 and TRBJ2-1; 9 positions match TRBD2. This CDR3 region has 15 residues. CDR1 and CDR2 from the germline V gene are MNHEY and SVGAGI. The CDR3 region has the DNA TGTACCTCGAGGGGAATTAGCGGGGGTGAAAATGAGCAGTTCTTC. Protein sequence: CTSRGISGGENEQFF.

The chain carries TRBV5-4 and TRBJ2-2, with 7 positions matching TRBD1. Germline CDR1 SGHNT, CDR2 YYREEE (reference sequence). This CDR3 has 18 amino acids. The junction had 16 bases not matched to a gene; V was cut back by 4 bases and J by 4 bases. The CDR3: CASSAPVGTAVPTGELFF. DNA for the CDR3: TGTGCCAGCAGCGCGCCAGTGGGGACAGCAGTACCCACCGGGGAGCTGTTTTTT.

This clonotype was counted a few times. The chain has TRBV6-6 and TRBJ2-1, with a tentative D call TRBD1 (6 bases). This CDR3 has 13 amino acids. Trimming removed 7 bases from V and 4 bases from J, with 11 bases in between. Germline CDR1 is MNHNY and CDR2 is SVGAGI (reference sequence). CDR3 DNA: TGTGCCAGCACCAGGGACAATTACAATGAGCAGTTCTTC. Protein sequence: CASTRDNYNEQFF.

The rearrangement uses TRBV7-2 and TRBJ2-3; TRBD2 matches 13 bases. The V gene end was trimmed by 4 bases and the J gene end by 3 bases; junction bases not matched to a gene: 1. Germline V gives CDR1 SGHTA, CDR2 FQGNSA. CDR3 length: 15 residues. The CDR3 DNA reads as TGTGCCAGCAGCTGGACTAGCGGGGGTACAGATACGCAGTATTTT. This sequence encodes CASSWTSGGTDTQYF.

The chain recombines TRBV15 with TRBJ1-3, with no clear D. With 0 bases removed from V and 0 bases from J, the gap between germline ends came to 12 bases. CDR1 is LNHNV and CDR2 is YYDKDF in the germline V gene (reference sequence). The CDR3 loop spans 17 amino acids. CDR3 region: CATSREGGTFSGNTIYF. The CDR3, as DNA: TGTGCCACCAGCAGAGAGGGCGGAACCTTCTCTGGAAACACCATATATTTT.

V is TRBV5-4 and J is TRBJ2-5; 8 bases agree with TRBD2. The V gene end was trimmed by 1 base and the J gene end by 2 bases; junction bases not matched to a gene: 4. The V gene's germline CDR1 is SGHNT and CDR2 YYREEE (reference sequence). This CDR3 has 15 residues. CDR3 amino acids: CASSLRSSGQETQYF. The CDR3 DNA is TGTGCCAGCAGCTTGAGGTCTAGCGGGCAAGAGACCCAGTACTTC.

The chain carries TRBV6-5 and TRBJ2-1, with 9 bases lining up with TRBD1. After removal of 9 bases from V and 5 bases from J, the junction contained 14 bases not matched to a gene. CDR1 MNHEY and CDR2 SVGAGI come from the germline V gene. CDR3 length: 16 residues. CDR3 sequence reads: CASRPRTGETDNEQFF. Written as DNA, the CDR3 is TGTGCCAGTCGACCCCGGACAGGGGAGACGGACAATGAGCAGTTCTTC.

J is TRBJ1-3 and V is TRBV11-2, with 9 bases matching TRBD1. Germline loops: CDR1 SGHAT, CDR2 FQNNGV. With V trimmed by 0 bases and J by 10 bases, 1 base remained unmatched. The CDR3 is 13 amino acids. The CDR3 protein is CASSLETGGTIYF. As DNA, the CDR3 is TGTGCCAGCAGCTTAGAGACAGGGGGGACCATATATTTT.

This clonotype was found a few times. V is TRBV5-4 and J is TRBJ2-2; D not resolved. Germline loops: CDR1 SGHNT, CDR2 YYREEE (reference sequence). With 0 bases removed from V and 1 base from J, the gap between germline ends came to 7 bases. The CDR3 is 15 residues long. The CDR3: CASSLGLRNTGELFF. The CDR3 bases are TGTGCCAGCAGCTTGGGACTGAGGAACACCGGGGAGCTGTTTTTT.